This T cell receptor beta chain is from a study of shared clonotypes between healthy human individuals. Study context: CD4 naive cells filled three plates per donor, CD4 memory three, CD8 naive two and CD8 memory one. General study results and limits: An effect of sequencing depth on clonotype sharing among donors was expected.

This CDR3 has 14 amino acids. The V end was cut by 3 bases, the J end by 3 bases, with 11 bases between. Germline V CDR1 and CDR2: MGHDK, SYGVNS. Libraries were prepared by immunoSEQ multiplex PCR; TCRdb keeps only in-frame clonotypes and omits some of them. The sample carries approximately 2,200,000 clones, approximately 94% recorded once. Note on this clone: Its antigen is unknown.

Terminally differentiated effector memory CD45RA+ cells were left out of the naive CD8 fraction, which was CD45RO-negative and positively selected for CCR7. The specimen was naive CD8+ T cells from PBMCs. The chain employs TRBV25-1 and TRBJ1-2; no clear D gene. This receptor was identified in a young man in good health. Some clones in this sample may be carry-over from other donors' samples. CDR3 protein: CASSDPTVDYGYTF. CDR3 in DNA: TGTGCCAGCAGTGATCCTACAGTGGACTATGGCTACACCTTC.